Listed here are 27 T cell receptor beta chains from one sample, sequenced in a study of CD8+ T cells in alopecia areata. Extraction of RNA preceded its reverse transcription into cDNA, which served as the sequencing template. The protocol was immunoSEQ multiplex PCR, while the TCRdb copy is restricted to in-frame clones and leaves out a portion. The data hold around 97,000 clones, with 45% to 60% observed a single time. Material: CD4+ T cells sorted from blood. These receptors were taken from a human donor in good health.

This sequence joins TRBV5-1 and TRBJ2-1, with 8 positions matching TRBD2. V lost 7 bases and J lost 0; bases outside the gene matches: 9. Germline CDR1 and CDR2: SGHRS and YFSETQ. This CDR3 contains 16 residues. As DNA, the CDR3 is TGCGCCAGCCGTCCGGGGGGGTTACGCTCCTACAATGAGCAGTTCTTC. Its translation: CASRPGGLRSYNEQFF. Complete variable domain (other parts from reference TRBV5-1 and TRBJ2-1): KAGVTQTPRYLIKTRGQQVTLSCSPISGHRSVSWYQQTPGQGLQFLFEYFSETQRNKGNFPGRFSGRQFSNSRSEMNVSTLELGDSALYLCASRPGGLRSYNEQFFGPGTRLTVL.

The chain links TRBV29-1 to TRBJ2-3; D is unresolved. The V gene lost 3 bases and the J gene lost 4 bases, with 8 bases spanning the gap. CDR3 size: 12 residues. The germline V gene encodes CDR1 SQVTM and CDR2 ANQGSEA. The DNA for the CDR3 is TGCAGCGTTGATACCGGCCCAGATACGCAGTATTTT. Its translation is CSVDTGPDTQYF.

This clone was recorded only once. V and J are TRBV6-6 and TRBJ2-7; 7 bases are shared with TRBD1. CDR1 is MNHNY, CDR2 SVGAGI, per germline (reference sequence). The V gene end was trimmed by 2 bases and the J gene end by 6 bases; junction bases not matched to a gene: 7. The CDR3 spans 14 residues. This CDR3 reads CASSYDRASSEQYF. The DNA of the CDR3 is TGTGCCAGCAGTTACGACAGGGCTTCTTCCGAGCAGTACTTC.

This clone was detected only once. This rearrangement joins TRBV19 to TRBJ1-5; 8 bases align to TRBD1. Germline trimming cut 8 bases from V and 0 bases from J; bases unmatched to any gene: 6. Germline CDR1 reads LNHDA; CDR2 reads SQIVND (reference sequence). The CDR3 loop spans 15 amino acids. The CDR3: CASRYGTGSNQPQHF. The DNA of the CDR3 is TGTGCCAGTCGGTACGGGACAGGTAGCAATCAGCCCCAGCATTTT.

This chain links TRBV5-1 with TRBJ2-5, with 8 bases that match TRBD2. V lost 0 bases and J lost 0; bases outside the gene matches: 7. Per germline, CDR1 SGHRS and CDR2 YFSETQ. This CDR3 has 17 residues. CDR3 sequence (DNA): TGCGCCAGCAGCTTGGGGCGCGGGGGGACGTACCAAGAGACCCAGTACTTC. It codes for CASSLGRGGTYQETQYF.

For the CDR3, the DNA is TGCAGCGCTTCAACAGGGGGCTGGGATCAGCCCCAGCATTTT. Translating gives CSASTGGWDQPQHF. The V call is TRBV29-1, the J call TRBJ1-5; TRBD1 agrees at 9 bases. The CDR3 sequence is 14 residues long. Trimming at V came to 7 bases and at J to 5 bases, leaving 9 bases not matched to a gene. Germline CDR1 and CDR2: SQVTM and ANQGSEA.

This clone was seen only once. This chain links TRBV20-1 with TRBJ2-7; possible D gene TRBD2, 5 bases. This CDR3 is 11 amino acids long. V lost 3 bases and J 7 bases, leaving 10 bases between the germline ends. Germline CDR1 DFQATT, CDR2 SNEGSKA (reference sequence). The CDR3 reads CSARPGIEQYF. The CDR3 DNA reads TGCAGTGCTAGGCCCGGGATAGAGCAGTACTTC.

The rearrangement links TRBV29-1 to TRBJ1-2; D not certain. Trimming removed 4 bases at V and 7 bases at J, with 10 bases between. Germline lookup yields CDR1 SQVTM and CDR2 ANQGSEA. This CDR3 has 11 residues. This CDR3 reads CSVAYSGGYTF. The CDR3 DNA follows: TGCAGCGTTGCCTATTCTGGTGGCTACACCTTC. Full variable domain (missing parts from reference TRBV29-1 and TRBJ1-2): SAVISQKPSRDICQRGTSLTIQCQVDSQVTMMFWYRQQPGQSLTLIATANQGSEATYESGFVIDKFPISRPNLTFSTLTVSNMSPEDSSIYLCSVAYSGGYTFGSGTRLTVV.

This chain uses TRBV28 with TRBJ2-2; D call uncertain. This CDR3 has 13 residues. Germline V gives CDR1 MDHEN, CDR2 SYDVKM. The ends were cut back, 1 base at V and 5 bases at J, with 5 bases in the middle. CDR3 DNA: TGTGCCAGCAGTTTATCGAGTACCGGGGAGCTGTTTTTT. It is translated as CASSLSSTGELFF. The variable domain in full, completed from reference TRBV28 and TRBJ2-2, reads DVKVTQSSRYLVKRTGEKVFLECVQDMDHENMFWYRQDPGLGLRLIYFSYDVKMKEKGDIPEGYSVSREKKERFSLILESASTNQTSMYLCASSLSSTGELFFGEGSRLTVL.

CDR3 sequence: CSGLGDSRSPQTQYF. CDR3 nucleotides: TGCAGCGGATTGGGGGACAGCCGATCGCCTCAGACCCAGTACTTC. The V and J genes are TRBV29-1 and TRBJ2-5, with 7 nucleotides matching TRBD1. V was pared by 7 bases and J by 6 bases, with 17 bases of the junction left unmatched. The germline gives CDR1 SQVTM, CDR2 ANQGSEA. The CDR3 contains 15 residues.

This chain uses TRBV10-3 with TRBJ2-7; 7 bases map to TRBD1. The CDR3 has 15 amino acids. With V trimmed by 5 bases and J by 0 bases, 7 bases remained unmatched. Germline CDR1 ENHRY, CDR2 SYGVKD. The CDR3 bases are TGTGCCATCAGTTCCGACAGGGACCTCTCCTACGAGCAGTACTTC. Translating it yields CAISSDRDLSYEQYF.

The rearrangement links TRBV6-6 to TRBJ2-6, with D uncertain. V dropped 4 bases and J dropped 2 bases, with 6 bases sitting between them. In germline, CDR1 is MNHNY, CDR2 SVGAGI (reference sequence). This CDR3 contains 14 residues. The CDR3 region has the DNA TGTGCCAGCAGTTTGTCGCCTGGGGCCAACGTCCTGACTTTC. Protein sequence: CASSLSPGANVLTF.

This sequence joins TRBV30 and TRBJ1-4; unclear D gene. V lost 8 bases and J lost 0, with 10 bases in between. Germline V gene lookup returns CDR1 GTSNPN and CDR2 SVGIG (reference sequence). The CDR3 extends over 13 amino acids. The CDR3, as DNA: TGTGCCGCAACATTTGCAACTAATGAAAAACTGTTTTTT. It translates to CAATFATNEKLFF. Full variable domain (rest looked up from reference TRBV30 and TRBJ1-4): SQTIHQWPATLVQPVGSPLSLECTVEGTSNPNLYWYRQAAGRGLQLLFYSVGIGQISSEVPQNLSASRPQDRQFILSSKKLLLSDSGFYLCAATFATNEKLFFGSGTQLSVL.

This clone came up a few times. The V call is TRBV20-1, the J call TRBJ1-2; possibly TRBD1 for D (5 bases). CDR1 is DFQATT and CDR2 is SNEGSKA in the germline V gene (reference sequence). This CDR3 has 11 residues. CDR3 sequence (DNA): TGCAGCGGGGGTCAAGCCAATGGCTACACCTTC. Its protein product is CSGGQANGYTF.

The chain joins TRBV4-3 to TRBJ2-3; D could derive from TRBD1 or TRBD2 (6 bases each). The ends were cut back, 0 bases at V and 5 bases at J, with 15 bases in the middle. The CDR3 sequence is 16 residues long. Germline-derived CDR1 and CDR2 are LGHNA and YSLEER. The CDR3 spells CASSQDLGAGGDTQYF. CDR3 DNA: TGCGCCAGCAGCCAAGATTTGGGGGCCGGGGGAGATACGCAGTATTTT.

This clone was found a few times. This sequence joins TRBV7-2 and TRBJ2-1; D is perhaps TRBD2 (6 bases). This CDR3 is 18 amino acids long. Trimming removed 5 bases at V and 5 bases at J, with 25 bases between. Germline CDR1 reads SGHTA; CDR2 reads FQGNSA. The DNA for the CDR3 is TGTGCCAGCAGCCGCACTCCGTGGGGGAGAGGGAGGAACAATGAGCAGTTCTTC. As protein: CASSRTPWGRGRNNEQFF.

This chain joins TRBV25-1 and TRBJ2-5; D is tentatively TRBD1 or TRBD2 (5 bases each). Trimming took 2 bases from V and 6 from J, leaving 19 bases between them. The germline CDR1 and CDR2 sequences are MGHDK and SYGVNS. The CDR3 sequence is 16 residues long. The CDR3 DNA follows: TGTGCCAGCAGTGAAGCAAGGGGAGCGGACATGAAGACCCAGTACTTC. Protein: CASSEARGADMKTQYF.

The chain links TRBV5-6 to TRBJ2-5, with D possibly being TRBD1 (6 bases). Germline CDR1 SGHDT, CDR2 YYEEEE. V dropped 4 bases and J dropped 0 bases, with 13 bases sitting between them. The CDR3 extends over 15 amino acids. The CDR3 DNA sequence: TGTGCCAGCAGCGCTGTACAGGGATACCAAGAGACCCAGTACTTC. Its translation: CASSAVQGYQETQYF.

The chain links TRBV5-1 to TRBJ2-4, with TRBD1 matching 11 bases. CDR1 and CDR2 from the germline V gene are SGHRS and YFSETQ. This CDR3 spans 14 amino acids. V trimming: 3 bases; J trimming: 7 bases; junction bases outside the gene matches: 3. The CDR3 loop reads CASSSGTGGNIQYF. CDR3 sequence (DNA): TGCGCCAGCAGCTCCGGGACAGGGGGGAACATTCAGTACTTC.

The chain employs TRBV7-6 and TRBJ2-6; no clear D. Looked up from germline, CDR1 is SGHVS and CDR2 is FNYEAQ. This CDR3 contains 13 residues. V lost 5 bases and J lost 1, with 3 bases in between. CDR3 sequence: CASSRSGANVLTF. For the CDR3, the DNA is TGTGCCAGCAGCCGGTCTGGGGCCAACGTCCTGACTTTC.

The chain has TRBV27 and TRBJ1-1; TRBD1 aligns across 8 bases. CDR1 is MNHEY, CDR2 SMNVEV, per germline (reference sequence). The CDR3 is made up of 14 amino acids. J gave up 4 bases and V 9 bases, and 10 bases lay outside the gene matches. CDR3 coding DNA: TGTGCCAGTCGCCGACAGGGGCGGAGCACTGAAGCTTTCTTT. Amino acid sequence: CASRRQGRSTEAFF.

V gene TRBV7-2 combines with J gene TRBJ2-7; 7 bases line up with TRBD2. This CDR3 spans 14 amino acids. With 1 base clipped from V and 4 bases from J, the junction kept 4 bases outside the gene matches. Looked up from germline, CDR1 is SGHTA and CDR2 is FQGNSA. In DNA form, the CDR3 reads TGTGCCAGCAGCTTAGGCGGGGGTACGTACGAGCAGTACTTC. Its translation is CASSLGGGTYEQYF. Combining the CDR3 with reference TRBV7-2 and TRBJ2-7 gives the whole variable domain GAGVSQSPSNKVTEKGKDVELRCDPISGHTALYWYRQSLGQGLEFLIYFQGNSAPDKSGLPSDRFSAERTGGSVSTLTIQRTQQEDSAVYLCASSLGGGTYEQYFGPGTRLTVT.

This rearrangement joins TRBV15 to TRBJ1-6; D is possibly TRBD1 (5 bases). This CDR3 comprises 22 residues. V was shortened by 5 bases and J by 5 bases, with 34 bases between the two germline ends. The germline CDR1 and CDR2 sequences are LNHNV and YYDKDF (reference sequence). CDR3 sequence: CATSPSTVLYRDDRDDNSPLHF. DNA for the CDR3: TGTGCCACCAGCCCTTCGACAGTTCTCTACCGAGACGACCGAGACGATAATTCACCCCTCCACTTT.

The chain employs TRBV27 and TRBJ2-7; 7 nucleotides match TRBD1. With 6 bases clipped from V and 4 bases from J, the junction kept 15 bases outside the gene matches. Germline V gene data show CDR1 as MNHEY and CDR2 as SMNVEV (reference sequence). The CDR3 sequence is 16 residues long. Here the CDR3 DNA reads TGTGCCAGCAGACCCGGGACAGCCCTTTACTTTTACGAGCAGTACTTC. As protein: CASRPGTALYFYEQYF.

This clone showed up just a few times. The CDR3 region is CASSQDSPSGGYTDTQYF. CDR3 in DNA: TGCGCCAGCAGCCAAGATTCGCCTAGCGGGGGATACACAGATACGCAGTATTTT. This sequence joins TRBV4-3 and TRBJ2-3, with 10 bases lining up with TRBD2. V shed 0 bases, J shed 2 bases, and the junction held 8 bases outside the gene matches. CDR3 length equals 18 residues. Germline loops: CDR1 LGHNA, CDR2 YSLEER.

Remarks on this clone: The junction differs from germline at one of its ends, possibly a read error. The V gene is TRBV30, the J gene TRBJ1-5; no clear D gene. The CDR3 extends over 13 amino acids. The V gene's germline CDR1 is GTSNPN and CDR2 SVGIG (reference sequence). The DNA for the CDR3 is TGCGCCTGGAGTTTCCAGGAAAATCAGCCCCAGCATTTT. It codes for CAWSFQENQPQHF. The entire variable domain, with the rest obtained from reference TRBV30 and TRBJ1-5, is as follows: SQTIHQWPATLVQPVGSPLSLECTVEGTSNPNLYWYRQAAGRGLQLLFYSVGIGQISSEVPQNLSASRPQDRQFILSSKKLLLSDSGFYLCAWSFQENQPQHFGDGTRLSIL.

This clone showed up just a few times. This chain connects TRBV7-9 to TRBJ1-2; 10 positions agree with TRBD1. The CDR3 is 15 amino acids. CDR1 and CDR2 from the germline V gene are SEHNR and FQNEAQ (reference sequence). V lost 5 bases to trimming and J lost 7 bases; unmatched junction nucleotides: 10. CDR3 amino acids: CASSPTPGQGLGYTF. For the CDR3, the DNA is TGTGCCAGCAGCCCTACTCCGGGACAGGGGCTTGGCTACACCTTC.